The next 9 T cell receptor beta chains were all read from a single sample in a study of T cells in Graves' hyperthyroidism and ophthalmopathy. RNA transcripts gave rise to amplified TCR beta CDR3 regions. Researchers ran a first-round RT-PCR on the TCR CDR3 using the HTBI primer set. TCRdb processed the multiplex PCR reads anew with MiXCR; each CDR3 protein has one entry. The profile shows around 440,000 distinct CDR3 sequences, 15% to 19% of them singletons. The sample comprised blood. The receptors were sampled from a young woman with Graves' hyperthyroidism.

This clonotype has a count of ten or more. One end of the junction does not line up with germline, which may come from a read error. The chain recombines TRBV2 with TRBJ1-1; no definite D call. This CDR3 has 16 residues. The germline gives CDR1 SNHLY, CDR2 FYNNEI. The CDR3 reads CASSEKGGSMNTEAFF. DNA for the CDR3: TGTGCCAGCAGTGAAAAGGGCGGTAGCATGAACACTGAGGCTTTCTTT.

This clonotype was seen a handful of times. The chain carries TRBV12-3 or TRBV12-4 and TRBJ1-3, with 8 bases identical to TRBD1. Trimming cost V 1 base and J 2 bases; bases outside gene matches: 1. This CDR3 spans 15 amino acids. CDR3 DNA: TGTGCCAGCAGTTTAGGGGGACAGGCTGGAAACACCATATATTTT. It yields the protein CASSLGGQAGNTIYF.

A note on this clonotype: This may be a read error, as it is one base from a much larger clone. The gene calls are TRBV20-1 and TRBJ1-1, with a tentative D call TRBD1 (5 bases). The CDR3 runs to 15 residues. The germline gives CDR1 DFQATT, CDR2 SNEGSKA (reference sequence). CDR3 region: CRARERLGGNTEAFF. CDR3 DNA sequence: TGCAGGGCTAGAGAACGACTGGGGGGGAACACTGAAGCTTTCTTT.

This clonotype turned up a few times. This sequence joins TRBV7-2 and TRBJ2-1; D is possibly TRBD2 (6 bases). The CDR3 totals 15 residues. The V end was cut by 0 bases, the J end by 5 bases, with 11 bases between. Germline V gene data show CDR1 as SGHTA and CDR2 as FQGNSA. The CDR3, as DNA: TGTGCCAGCAGCTTAGCGGCTAGCGTTAACAATGAGCAGTTCTTC. It encodes CASSLAASVNNEQFF. Based on the CDR3 plus reference TRBV7-2 and TRBJ2-1, the full variable domain is GAGVSQSPSNKVTEKGKDVELRCDPISGHTALYWYRQSLGQGLEFLIYFQGNSAPDKSGLPSDRFSAERTGGSVSTLTIQRTQQEDSAVYLCASSLAASVNNEQFFGPGTRLTVL.

The table lists this clonotype with many counts. The chain combines TRBV7-6 with TRBJ2-3; no reliable D call. Germline CDR1 reads SGHVS; CDR2 reads FNYEAQ. CDR3 length: 15 residues. Deletions cut 5 bases from V and 0 bases from J, with 12 bases between. CDR3 in amino acids: CASSPLEMSTDTQYF. The DNA of the CDR3 is TGTGCCAGCAGCCCGCTCGAAATGAGCACAGATACGCAGTATTTT.

The V call is TRBV6-1, the J call TRBJ2-2, with D perhaps matching TRBD1 (6 bases). CDR1 is MNHNS and CDR2 is SASEGT in the germline V gene. V was pared by 6 bases and J by 2 bases, with 13 bases between. The CDR3 extends over 15 amino acids. The CDR3 spells CASSQDRRNTGELFF. The CDR3 region has the DNA TGTGCCAGCAGCCAAGACAGGCGTAACACCGGGGAGCTGTTTTTT.

This clonotype was picked up many times. The chain uses TRBV10-3 and TRBJ2-1, with D unclear. V was cut by 0 bases and J by 9 bases, with 12 bases left in between. Germline assignment: CDR1 ENHRY and CDR2 SYGVKD. The CDR3 is 14 residues long. The CDR3 spells CAISESNRVGEQFF. The DNA for the CDR3 is TGTGCCATCAGTGAGTCGAACCGGGTTGGTGAGCAGTTCTTC.

Many counts were recorded for this clonotype. V is TRBV20-1 and J is TRBJ1-4; D is possibly TRBD1 (5 bases). Deletions cut 4 bases from V and 8 bases from J, with 14 bases between. The germline V gene encodes CDR1 DFQATT and CDR2 SNEGSKA (reference sequence). The CDR3 covers 13 residues. The CDR3 nucleotides are TGCAGTGCTACCAGTGACAGAGGCGAAAAACTGTTTTTT. It codes for CSATSDRGEKLFF.

This clonotype was seen many times. The chain links TRBV12-3 or TRBV12-4 to TRBJ2-2, with 10 bases that match TRBD2. The V gene end was trimmed by 3 bases and the J gene end by 7 bases; junction bases not matched to a gene: 11. CDR3 length equals 17 residues. CDR3 loop: CASSFRASGGSGGELFF. For the CDR3, the DNA is TGTGCCAGCAGTTTTAGGGCTAGCGGGGGATCGGGCGGGGAGCTGTTTTTT.